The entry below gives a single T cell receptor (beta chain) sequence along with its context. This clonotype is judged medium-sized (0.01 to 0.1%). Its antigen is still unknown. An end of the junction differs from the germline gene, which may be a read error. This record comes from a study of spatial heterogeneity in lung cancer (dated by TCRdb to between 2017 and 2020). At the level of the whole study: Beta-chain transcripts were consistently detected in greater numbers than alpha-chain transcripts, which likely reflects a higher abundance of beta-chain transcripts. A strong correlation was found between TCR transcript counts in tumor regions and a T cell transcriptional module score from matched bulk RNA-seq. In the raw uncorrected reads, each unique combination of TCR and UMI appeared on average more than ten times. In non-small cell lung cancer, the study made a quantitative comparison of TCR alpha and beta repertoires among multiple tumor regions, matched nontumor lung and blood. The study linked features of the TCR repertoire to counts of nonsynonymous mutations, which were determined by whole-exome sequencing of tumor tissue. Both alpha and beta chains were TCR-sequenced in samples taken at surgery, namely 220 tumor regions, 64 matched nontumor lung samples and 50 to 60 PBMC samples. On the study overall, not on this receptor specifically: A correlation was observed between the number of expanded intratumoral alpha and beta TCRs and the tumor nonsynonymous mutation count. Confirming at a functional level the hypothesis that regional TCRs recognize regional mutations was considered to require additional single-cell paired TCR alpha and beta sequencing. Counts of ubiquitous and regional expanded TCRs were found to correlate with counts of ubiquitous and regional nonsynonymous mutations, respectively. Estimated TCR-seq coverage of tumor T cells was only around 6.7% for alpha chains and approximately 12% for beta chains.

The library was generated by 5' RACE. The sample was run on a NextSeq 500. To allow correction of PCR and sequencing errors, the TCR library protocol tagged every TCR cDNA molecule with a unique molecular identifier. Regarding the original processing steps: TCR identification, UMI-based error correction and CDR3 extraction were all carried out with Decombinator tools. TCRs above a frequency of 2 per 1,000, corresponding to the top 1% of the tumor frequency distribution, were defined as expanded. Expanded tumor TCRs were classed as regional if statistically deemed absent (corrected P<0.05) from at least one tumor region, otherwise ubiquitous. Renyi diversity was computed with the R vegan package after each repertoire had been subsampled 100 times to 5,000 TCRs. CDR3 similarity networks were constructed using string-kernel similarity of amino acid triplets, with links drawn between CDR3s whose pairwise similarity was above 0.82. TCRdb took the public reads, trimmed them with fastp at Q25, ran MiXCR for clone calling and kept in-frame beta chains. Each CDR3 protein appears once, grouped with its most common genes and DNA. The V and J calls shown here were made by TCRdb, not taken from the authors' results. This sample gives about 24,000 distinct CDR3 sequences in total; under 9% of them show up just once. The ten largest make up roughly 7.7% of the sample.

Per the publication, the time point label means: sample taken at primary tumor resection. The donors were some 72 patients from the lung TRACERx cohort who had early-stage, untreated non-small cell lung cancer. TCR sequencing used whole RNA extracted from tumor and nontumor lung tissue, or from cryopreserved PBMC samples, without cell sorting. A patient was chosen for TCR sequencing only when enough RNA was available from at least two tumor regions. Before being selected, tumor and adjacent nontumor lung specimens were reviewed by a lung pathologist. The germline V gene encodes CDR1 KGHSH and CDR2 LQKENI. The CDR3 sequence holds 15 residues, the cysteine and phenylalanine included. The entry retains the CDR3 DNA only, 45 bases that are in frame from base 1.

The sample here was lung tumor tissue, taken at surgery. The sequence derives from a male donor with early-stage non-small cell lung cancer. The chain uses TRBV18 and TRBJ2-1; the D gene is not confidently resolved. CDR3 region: CASSPHSQPGNEQFF. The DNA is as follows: TGTGCCAGCTCCCCACATTCCCAGCCGGGCAATGAGCAGTTCTTC.